This TCR beta chain came from a study of shared clonotypes between healthy human individuals. Turning to the study itself: Those who served as donors were two women and a few men between the ages of 18 and 49.

As regards this clone: Its antigen is still unknown.

Study results and limitations: Non-shared clonotypes had lower generation probabilities than clonotypes shared by all four sorted-subset donors. Estimated richness was generally greater in naive than memory subsets.

V was trimmed by 5 bases and J by 2 bases, leaving 17 bases between them. Germline CDR1 and CDR2: SEHNR and FQNEAQ (reference sequence). The CDR3 sequence is 16 residues long. The naive CD8 subset, CD45RO-negative cells positively selected for CCR7, excluded terminally differentiated effector memory CD45RA+ cells. Assay used: immunoSEQ multiplex PCR; TCRdb lists only in-frame clones, some missing. The sample has about 2.2 million clones, around 95% seen once; the top ten hold more than 1.5%. The chain combines TRBV7-9 with TRBJ2-3; maybe TRBD1 (5 bases). The sequence derives from a man younger than 30 in good health. Some clones in this sample may be carry-over from other donors' samples. The specimen sequenced was naive CD8+ T cells from PBMCs. CDR3 amino acids: CASSRQTVTDTDTQYF. CDR3 in DNA: TGTGCCAGCAGCCGACAGACAGTCACAGACACAGATACGCAGTATTTT.